This TCR beta chain is drawn from a study of post-analysis software for immune sequencing data. About the research overall: The courses of disease that were included comprised relapsing-remitting, secondary progressive and progressive-relapsing multiple sclerosis.

Broader study findings: Controls' normalized Chao1 diversity significantly exceeded that of multiple sclerosis patients. Strong co-clustering by F measure was evident for samples that had been prepared in the same batch. Patients used four to six TRBV segments, including TRBV5-6, TRBV5-1 and TRBV20-1, more often than controls.

Worth noting for this clonotype: Its antigen is as yet unknown.

Presence of unique molecular identifiers characterized the TCR beta cDNA libraries. TCRdb re-derived calls from the PCR reads in MiXCR, one entry per CDR3 protein. This table has approximately 440,000 distinct CDR3 sequences, under 55% appearing once. Unmatched junction bases numbered 15, after V lost 5 bases and J lost 2 bases. Germline loops: CDR1 MNHEY, CDR2 SVGEGT. The length of the CDR3 is 18 residues. The TCR comes from a girl aged 10 to 17 with multiple sclerosis. Material: blood. The chain links TRBV6-2 or TRBV6-3 to TRBJ2-1, with 7 bases that match TRBD2. CDR3 amino acids: CASSRPDIRGSTYNEQFF. The CDR3 nucleotides are TGTGCCAGCAGTCGACCCGACATTCGCGGGAGTACCTACAATGAGCAGTTCTTC.